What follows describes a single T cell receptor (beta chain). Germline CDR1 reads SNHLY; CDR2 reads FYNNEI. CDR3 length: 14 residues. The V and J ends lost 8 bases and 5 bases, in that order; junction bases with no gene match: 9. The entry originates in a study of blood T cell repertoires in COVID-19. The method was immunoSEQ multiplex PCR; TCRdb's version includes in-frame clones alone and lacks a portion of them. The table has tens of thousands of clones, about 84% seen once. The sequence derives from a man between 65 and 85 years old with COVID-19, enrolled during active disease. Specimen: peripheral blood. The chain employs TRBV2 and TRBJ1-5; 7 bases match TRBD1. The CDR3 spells CASSAGGFDQPQHF. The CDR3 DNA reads TGTGCCAGCTCCGCAGGGGGATTTGATCAGCCCCAGCATTTT.